The 15 T cell receptor beta chains listed next were all sequenced from one sample in a study of T cell changes during pregnancy in multiple sclerosis (dated by TCRdb to between 2018 and 2021). The library was made by the immunoSEQ multiplex PCR assay. TCRdb re-hosts the immuneACCESS table, in-frame sequences only. Its copies lack some clones; in the studies checked, an unresolved V gene accounts for under half of them, and the cause for the rest is not known. Counted in this sample were approximately 65,000 clones; roughly 89% of them appeared once. The ten top clones hold approximately 1.5% of the sample. Here the sequenced sample was peripheral blood, taken in the third trimester of pregnancy. Every receptor here comes from a female donor in good health, enrolled as a control in a pregnancy study.

The CDR3 DNA is TGCGCCAGCAGCCAACTGGGACAGGACACTGAAGCTTTCTTT. This translates into CASSQLGQDTEAFF. The V gene is TRBV4-3, the J gene TRBJ1-1, with 8 bases that match TRBD1. The CDR3 contains 14 residues. V lost 2 bases to trimming and J lost 3 bases; unmatched junction nucleotides: 2. Germline loops: CDR1 LGHNA, CDR2 YSLEER.

The chain carries TRBV9 and TRBJ2-2; no clear D gene. CDR3 length: 13 amino acids. V lost 0 bases, J lost 3 bases, and 3 bases lay in between. Germline V gene lookup returns CDR1 SGDLS and CDR2 YYNGEE. In DNA form, the CDR3 reads TGTGCCAGCAGCGTAGTCGACACCGGGGAGCTGTTTTTT. Protein product: CASSVVDTGELFF.

The CDR3 spells CASSRGTGAGEQYF. The CDR3 nucleotides read TGCGCCAGCAGCCGCGGGACAGGGGCGGGGGAGCAGTACTTC. The genes are TRBV4-1 and TRBJ2-7; TRBD1 matches 10 bases. Germline CDR1 and CDR2: MGHRA and YSYEKL. The ends lost 4 bases at V and 7 bases at J; junction bases unmatched: 7. This CDR3 has 14 amino acids.

This chain joins TRBV7-6 and TRBJ1-1; 9 bases map to TRBD1. Trimming removed 4 bases from V and 6 bases from J; junction bases left unmatched: 6. Germline loops: CDR1 SGHVS, CDR2 FNYEAQ. This CDR3 is built from 14 residues. DNA of the CDR3: TGTGCCAGCAGCTATCCACAGGGGGCCTCTGAAGCTTTCTTT. Amino acids: CASSYPQGASEAFF.

The chain recombines TRBV12-5 with TRBJ1-1; D gene unclear. The CDR3 has 16 residues. Germline CDR1 LGHNT, CDR2 FRNRAP. V lost 5 bases, J lost 0 bases, and 16 bases lay in between. The CDR3 reads CASGRPETSMNTEAFF. CDR3 coding DNA: TGTGCTAGTGGTCGACCCGAGACAAGCATGAACACTGAAGCTTTCTTT.

This clone was detected once. The chain uses TRBV28 and TRBJ1-3, with a weak D call TRBD1 (6 bases). Germline V gene sequence: CDR1 MDHEN, CDR2 SYDVKM. The V and J ends lost 7 bases and 0 bases respectively, with 16 bases between them. The CDR3 consists of 16 residues. Written as DNA, the CDR3 is TGTGCCAGCACCGTGAGGACAGAGAGCTCTGGAAACACCATATATTTT. Translation: CASTVRTESSGNTIYF.

This chain uses TRBV7-2 with TRBJ2-3; TRBD2 aligns across 9 bases. J was trimmed by 2 bases and V by 2 bases; bases with no gene match: 5. The CDR3 extends over 16 amino acids. Germline values: CDR1 SGHTA, CDR2 FQGNSA. The CDR3 loop reads CASSLQASGDTDTQYF. The CDR3 DNA sequence: TGTGCCAGCAGCTTACAGGCTAGCGGGGACACAGATACGCAGTATTTT.

The rearrangement joins TRBV28 to TRBJ2-4; D might be TRBD1 (6 bases). Germline assignment: CDR1 MDHEN and CDR2 SYDVKM. The V and J ends lost 7 bases and 5 bases respectively, with 15 bases between them. This CDR3 has 14 residues. This CDR3 is CASTPDSSENIQYF. CDR3 nucleotides: TGTGCCAGCACCCCGGACAGCTCCGAAAACATTCAGTACTTC.

Note on this clone: At one boundary the junction diverges from the germline segment, which might be a read error. This chain uses TRBV7-7 with TRBJ2-3; D not resolved. The germline gives CDR1 SSHAT, CDR2 FNYEAQ (reference sequence). This CDR3 spans 15 amino acids. CDR3 loop: CASSLGSSPTDTQYF. As DNA, the CDR3 is TGTGCTAGCAGCCTCGGGTCATCCCCCACAGATACGCAGTATTTT.

This clone was seen once. The chain combines TRBV4-2 with TRBJ2-3; D might be TRBD1 (5 bases). Germline V CDR1 and CDR2: LGHNA, YNFKEQ. V lost 3 bases, J lost 0 bases, and 22 bases lay in between. This CDR3 comprises 19 residues. In DNA form, the CDR3 reads TGTGCCAGCAGCCATTTACAAGTAAGCGACAGCGTGAGCACAGATACGCAGTATTTT. Translation gives CASSHLQVSDSVSTDTQYF.

In DNA, the CDR3 is TGTGCCATCAGTGAAACGGGACTGAGCGAGACCCAGTACTTC. This translates into CAISETGLSETQYF. The V and J genes are TRBV10-3 and TRBJ2-5, with D perhaps matching TRBD2 (6 bases). Germline lookup yields CDR1 ENHRY and CDR2 SYGVKD. Trimming left V 3 bases short and J 5 bases short, with 13 bases between. The CDR3 has 14 amino acids.

The V gene is TRBV7-2, the J gene TRBJ1-4; weak D call: TRBD1 (6 bases). Trimming left V 3 bases short and J 7 bases short, with 12 bases between. There are 14 residues in the CDR3. Germline V gene sequence: CDR1 SGHTA, CDR2 FQGNSA. The CDR3 is CASSFRQGSEKLFF. The DNA of the CDR3 is TGTGCCAGCAGCTTCAGGCAGGGGAGTGAAAAACTGTTTTTT.

This rearrangement joins TRBV4-3 to TRBJ1-5; 8 bases map to TRBD1. V was pared by 4 bases and J by 4 bases, with 9 bases of the junction left unmatched. Germline V gives CDR1 LGHNA, CDR2 YSLEER. The CDR3 length is 16 residues. Here the CDR3 reads CASSLRPGQDNQPQHF. The CDR3 DNA follows: TGCGCCAGCAGCCTCCGCCCGGGACAGGATAATCAGCCCCAGCATTTT.

The V gene is TRBV5-4, the J gene TRBJ2-2, with TRBD1 as a possible D gene (5 bases). Deletions cut 1 base from V and 9 bases from J, with 13 bases between. Germline values: CDR1 SGHNT, CDR2 YYREEE (reference sequence). The CDR3 runs 14 residues. CDR3 nucleotides: TGTGCCAGCAGCTTGTTCCAGGGTAGCAGGGAGCTGTTTTTT. Its translation is CASSLFQGSRELFF.

The chain has TRBV7-3 and TRBJ2-1, with 8 bases fitting TRBD2. CDR1 and CDR2 (germline): SGHTA, FQGTGA. The length of the CDR3 is 14 residues. Trimming removed 5 bases from V and 8 bases from J; junction bases left unmatched: 8. The CDR3 here is CASSPYSGDDEQFF. CDR3 DNA: TGTGCCAGCAGCCCGTATAGCGGGGATGATGAGCAGTTCTTC.